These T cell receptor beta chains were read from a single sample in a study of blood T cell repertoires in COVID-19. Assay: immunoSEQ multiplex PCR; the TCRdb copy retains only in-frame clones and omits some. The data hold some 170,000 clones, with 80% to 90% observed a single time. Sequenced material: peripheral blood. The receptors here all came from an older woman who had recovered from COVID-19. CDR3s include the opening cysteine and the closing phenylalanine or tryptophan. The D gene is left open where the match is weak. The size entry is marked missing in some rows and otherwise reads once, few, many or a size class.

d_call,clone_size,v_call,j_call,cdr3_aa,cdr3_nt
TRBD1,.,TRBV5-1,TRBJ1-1,CASSRTGRTGSWNTEAFF,TGCGCCAGCAGCCGGACTGGGCGGACAGGCAGTTGGAACACTGAAGCTTTCTTT
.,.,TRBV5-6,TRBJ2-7,CASSTGTYEQYF,TGTGCCAGCAGCACCGGGACTTACGAGCAGTACTTC
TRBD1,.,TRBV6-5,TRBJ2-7,CASSYSGQVNEQYF,TGTGCCAGCAGTTACTCCGGACAGGTTAACGAGCAGTACTTC
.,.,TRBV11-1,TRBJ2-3,CASSRQGGRGTDTQYF,TGTGCCAGCAGTCGCCAAGGAGGAAGGGGCACAGATACGCAGTATTTT
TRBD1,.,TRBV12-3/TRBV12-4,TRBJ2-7,CASSSGQALEQYF,TGTGCCAGCAGTTCCGGACAGGCCCTTGAGCAGTACTTC
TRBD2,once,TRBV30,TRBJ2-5,CAWWGGSQETQYF,TGTGCCTGGTGGGGGGGGAGCCAAGAGACCCAGTACTTC
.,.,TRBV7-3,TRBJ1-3,CASSAGPEDTIYF,TGTGCCAGCAGCGCCGGCCCGGAGGACACCATATATTTT
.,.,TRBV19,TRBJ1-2,CATIHMGTHSNYGYTF,TGTGCCACTATACACATGGGGACACACTCTAACTATGGCTACACCTTC
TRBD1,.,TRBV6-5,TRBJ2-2,CASRRDRVTGELFF,TGTGCCAGCAGGAGGGACAGGGTAACCGGGGAGCTGTTTTTT
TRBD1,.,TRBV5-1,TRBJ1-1,CARSPDPYIVGTVPATEAFF,TGCGCCAGAAGTCCCGACCCTTACATTGTGGGGACAGTCCCCGCCACTGAAGCTTTCTTT
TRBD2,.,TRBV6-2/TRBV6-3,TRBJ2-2,CASSYRLAEFNTGELFF,TGTGCCAGCAGTTATCGGCTAGCGGAGTTCAACACCGGGGAGCTGTTTTTT
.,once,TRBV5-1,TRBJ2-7,CASSLLAGQTDEQYF,TGCGCCAGCAGCTTGCTGGCCGGCCAGACTGACGAGCAGTACTTC
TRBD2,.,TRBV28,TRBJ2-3,CASSLAGGQKDTQYF,TGTGCCAGCAGCTTAGCGGGGGGGCAAAAAGATACGCAGTATTTT
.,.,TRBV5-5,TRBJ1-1,CASSLAEGALSAFF,TGTGCCAGCAGCTTGGCCGAAGGGGCGCTCTCAGCTTTCTTT
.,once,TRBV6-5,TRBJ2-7,CASSYVSGFGGEQYF,TGTGCCAGCAGTTACGTTTCGGGATTTGGTGGCGAGCAGTACTTC
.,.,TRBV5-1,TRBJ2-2,CASAGSGGVTGELFF,TGCGCCAGCGCGGGGTCGGGCGGGGTCACCGGGGAGCTGTTTTTT
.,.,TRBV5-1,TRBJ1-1,CASSEPDGLNTEAFF,TGCGCCAGCAGCGAGCCCGACGGACTTAACACTGAAGCTTTCTTT
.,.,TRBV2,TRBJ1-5,CASGETLLNQPQHF,TGTGCCAGCGGGGAGACTCTTCTCAATCAGCCCCAGCATTTT
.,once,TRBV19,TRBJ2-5,CASSVGDGTQYF,TGTGCCAGTAGTGTGGGAGATGGGACCCAGTACTTC
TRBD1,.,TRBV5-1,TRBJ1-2,CASSLGGQGRGYTF,TGCGCCAGCAGCTTGGGGGGACAGGGAAGGGGCTACACCTTC
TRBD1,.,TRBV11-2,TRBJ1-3,CASSLMGQGFGNTIYF,TGTGCCAGCAGCTTAATGGGACAGGGATTTGGAAACACCATATATTTT
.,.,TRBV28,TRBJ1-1,CASRPNVGAPLGTEAFF,TGTGCCAGCAGACCCAACGTGGGGGCTCCCTTGGGGACTGAAGCTTTCTTT
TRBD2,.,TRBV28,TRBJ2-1,CASSLSSGGPNEQFF,TGTGCCAGCAGTTTATCTAGCGGGGGACCCAATGAGCAGTTCTTC
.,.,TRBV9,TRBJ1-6,CASSVALQGYNSPLHF,TGTGCCAGCAGCGTAGCATTACAGGGATATAATTCACCCCTCCACTTT
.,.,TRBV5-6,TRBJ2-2,CASSLSGINTGELFF,TGTGCCAGCAGCTTGTCCGGGATAAACACCGGGGAGCTGTTTTTT